Listed below are T cell receptor beta chains from one sample, sequenced in a study of blood T cell repertoires in COVID-19. Measured with immunoSEQ multiplex PCR; TCRdb has only the in-frame clones, and not every one. The sample holds under 250,000 clones, 65% to 90% seen once. Sequenced: PBMCs or T cells enriched from blood (not recorded which). All receptors come from a woman aged 45-65 years with acute COVID-19. Both conserved end residues are trimmed from each CDR3. D genes are given only for firm matches.

TRBV19,TRBJ1-2,.,ASSMATTVYGYT
TRBV27,TRBJ1-6,.,ASSFSSSNSPLH
TRBV5-1,TRBJ2-3,TRBD2,ASRGGGATDTQY
TRBV9,TRBJ2-1,.,ASSVDGRTYNEQF
TRBV9,TRBJ1-2,TRBD1,ASSVNSIGGAGYGYT
TRBV6-1,TRBJ1-3,.,ASSALGTRSSGNTIY
TRBV9,TRBJ2-1,.,ASSGVRGGGGEQF
TRBV5-1,TRBJ2-3,TRBD2,ASSLQRGSADTQY
TRBV5-4,TRBJ1-3,.,ASSLDSLSGNTIY
TRBV12-5,TRBJ1-2,.,ASGTSTGNYGYT
TRBV30,TRBJ1-2,TRBD1,AWSDPGTGSNGGYT
TRBV9,TRBJ1-3,.,ASSAGTMAGNTIY
TRBV7-9,TRBJ1-2,TRBD1,ASSPPGTGAGT
TRBV6-2/TRBV6-3,TRBJ2-1,TRBD2,ASSYDRGGPFEQF
TRBV7-8,TRBJ1-3,.,ASSLAATGNTIY
TRBV9,TRBJ1-3,.,ASSVAGRNTIY
TRBV2,TRBJ2-7,.,ASHRVTYEQY
TRBV6-2/TRBV6-3,TRBJ1-2,.,ASSLTGPSGYT
TRBV19,TRBJ1-1,TRBD1,ASSIVQGVEAF
TRBV6-5,TRBJ1-2,.,ASRQGYGYT
TRBV7-9,TRBJ2-1,TRBD2,ASSSPSGGLSNEQF
TRBV6-5,TRBJ1-1,TRBD1,ASRAGQGAPEAF
TRBV2,TRBJ1-1,.,ASTPQARGNMNTEAF
TRBV6-6,TRBJ1-1,.,ASSSGLGQNTEAF
TRBV4-3,TRBJ1-2,.,ASSQESGNYGYT
TRBV7-2,TRBJ1-4,TRBD1,ASSPSYRGTNEKLF
TRBV3-1/TRBV3-2,TRBJ1-5,.,ASSQEFGENQPQH
TRBV18,TRBJ2-3,TRBD1,ASSHRGLNTDTQY
TRBV9,TRBJ1-2,TRBD1,ASSGAGQGVYGYT
TRBV29-1,TRBJ2-2,TRBD1,SVEGDRRNTGELF
TRBV29-1,TRBJ1-1,.,SAAQAENTEAF
TRBV30,TRBJ2-1,.,AWSSERGGLNNEQF
TRBV5-5,TRBJ2-5,TRBD1,ASSFQGGAGETQY
TRBV6-5,TRBJ1-2,TRBD1,ASRPGQDINYGYT
TRBV11-2,TRBJ1-5,.,ASRGGDNQPQH
TRBV30,TRBJ2-7,.,AWSVNPGTYEQY
TRBV4-3,TRBJ2-7,TRBD2,ASSQEPSGGSRLYEQY
TRBV30,TRBJ1-1,.,AWRGHEKAF
TRBV3-1/TRBV3-2,TRBJ1-1,.,ASSQPIGGGSTEAF